A single sample gave rise to the 5 T cell receptor beta chains below, sequenced in a study of spatial heterogeneity in lung cancer. The sample's time point: blood at routine non-recurrence follow-up after resection. Each CDR3 protein gets one entry after TCRdb re-called the 5' RACE reads with MiXCR. The sample lists approximately 41,000 distinct CDR3 sequences, about 10% seen once, with under 20% in the top ten. Sequences were derived from PBMCs, sampled at follow-up. The receptor set was obtained from a female donor with early-stage non-small cell lung cancer.

The chain combines TRBV6-2 or TRBV6-3 with TRBJ1-1; 7 bases are a match to TRBD1. Looked up from germline, CDR1 is MNHEY and CDR2 is SVGEGT. CDR3 size: 13 residues. V gave up 7 bases and J gave up 7 bases; unmatched junction bases: 9. DNA for the CDR3: TGTGCCAGCACCTACTCACAGGGGAGTGAAGCTTTCTTT. It translates to CASTYSQGSEAFF.

This chain joins TRBV19 and TRBJ2-3; D is perhaps TRBD1 or TRBD2 (5 bases each). V was trimmed by 7 bases and J by 1 base, leaving 12 bases between them. Germline CDR1 is LNHDA and CDR2 is SQIVND (reference sequence). This CDR3 has 14 amino acids. The CDR3 sequence is CASNPGGGTDTQYF. CDR3 in DNA: TGTGCCAGTAACCCTGGGGGAGGCACAGATACGCAGTATTTT.

This clonotype came up many times. The V gene is TRBV28, the J gene TRBJ1-2, with D unresolved. This CDR3 region has 12 residues. Germline V lookup: CDR1 MDHEN, CDR2 SYDVKM. The V gene lost 7 bases and the J gene lost 7 bases, with 13 bases spanning the gap. The CDR3 here is CASNSAALGYTF. In DNA, the CDR3 is TGTGCCAGCAACTCGGCGGCCCTTGGCTACACCTTC.

This clonotype was counted at least ten times. This chain joins TRBV12-3 or TRBV12-4 and TRBJ1-3; D ambiguous. Trimming shortened V by 6 bases and J by 1 base, and 10 bases separated the two germline ends. There are 14 residues in the CDR3. The CDR3 protein is CASRHRVSGNTIYF. The CDR3 DNA sequence: TGTGCCAGCAGACATAGGGTTTCTGGAAACACCATATATTTT.

This clonotype has just a few counts. The chain combines TRBV19 with TRBJ2-1; perhaps TRBD2 as D (5 bases). This CDR3 contains 15 residues. Germline V gene sequence: CDR1 LNHDA, CDR2 SQIVND (reference sequence). V lost 3 bases, J lost 0 bases, and 9 bases lay in between. CDR3 protein: CASSMSGSSYNEQFF. CDR3 sequence (DNA): TGTGCCAGTAGTATGTCGGGGAGCTCCTACAATGAGCAGTTCTTC.